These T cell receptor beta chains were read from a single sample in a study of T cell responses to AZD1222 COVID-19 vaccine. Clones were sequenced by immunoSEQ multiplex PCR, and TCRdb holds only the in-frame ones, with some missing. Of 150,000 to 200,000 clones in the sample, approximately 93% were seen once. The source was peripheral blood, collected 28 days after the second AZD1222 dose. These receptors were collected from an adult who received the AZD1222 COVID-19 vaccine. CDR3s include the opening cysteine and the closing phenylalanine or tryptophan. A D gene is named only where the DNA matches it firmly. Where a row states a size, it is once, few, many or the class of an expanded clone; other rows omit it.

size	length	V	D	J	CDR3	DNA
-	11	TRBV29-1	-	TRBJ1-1	CSVGAYTEAFF	TGCAGCGTTGGCGCTTACACTGAAGCTTTCTTT
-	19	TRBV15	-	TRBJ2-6	CATSRDLGGVSYGANVLTF	TGTGCCACCAGCAGAGATCTGGGGGGAGTCAGTTATGGGGCCAACGTCCTGACTTTC
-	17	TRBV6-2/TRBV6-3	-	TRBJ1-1	CASSSPGASRWNTEAFF	TGTGCCAGCAGTTCCCCGGGCGCTTCCCGATGGAACACTGAAGCTTTCTTT
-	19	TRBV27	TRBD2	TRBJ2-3	CASSKERRSGSRNTDTQYF	TGTGCCAGCTCGAAAGAACGTAGAAGCGGGAGTAGGAACACAGATACGCAGTATTTT
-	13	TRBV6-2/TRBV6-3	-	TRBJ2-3	CASSEGGTDTQYF	TGTGCCAGCAGCGAGGGGGGCACAGATACGCAGTATTTT
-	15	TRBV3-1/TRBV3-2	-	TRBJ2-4	CASSQGPASEDIQYF	TGTGCCAGCAGCCAAGGACCGGCCTCGGAGGACATTCAGTACTTC
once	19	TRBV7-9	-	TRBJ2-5	CASSLDPPLLRVTQETQYF	TGTGCCAGCAGCTTAGATCCGCCTCTCCTCCGTGTAACACAAGAGACCCAGTACTTC
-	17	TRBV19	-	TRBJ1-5	CASTRFDRGFSNQPQHF	TGTGCCAGTACGCGGTTCGACCGAGGATTTAGCAATCAGCCCCAGCATTTT
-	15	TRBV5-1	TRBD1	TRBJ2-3	CASSRGQVKPDTQYF	TGCGCCAGCAGCCGTGGACAGGTCAAGCCAGATACGCAGTATTTT
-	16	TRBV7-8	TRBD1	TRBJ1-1	CASSDRDRGVLTEAFF	TGTGCCAGCAGCGACCGGGACAGGGGGGTTCTCACTGAAGCTTTCTTT
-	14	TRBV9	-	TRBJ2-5	CASSVESDLKTQYF	TGTGCCAGCAGCGTAGAATCCGATCTGAAGACCCAGTACTTC
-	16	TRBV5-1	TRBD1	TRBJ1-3	CASSLTGTASGNTIYF	TGCGCCAGCAGCTTGACCGGGACAGCCTCTGGAAACACCATATATTTT
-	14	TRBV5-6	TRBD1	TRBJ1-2	CASSLQGEGYGYTF	TGTGCCAGCAGCCTACAGGGGGAAGGCTATGGCTACACCTTC
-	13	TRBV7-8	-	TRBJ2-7	CASSQRTAYEQYF	TGTGCCAGCAGCCAAAGGACGGCGTACGAGCAGTACTTC
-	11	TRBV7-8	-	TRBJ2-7	CASSRGYEQYF	TGTGCCAGCAGCAGAGGTTACGAGCAGTACTTC
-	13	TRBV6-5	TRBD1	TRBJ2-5	CASKRQGTETQYF	TGTGCCAGCAAAAGACAGGGGACAGAGACCCAGTACTTC
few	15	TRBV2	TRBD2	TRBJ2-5	CASVLAGVGGETQYF	TGTGCCAGCGTTTTGGCGGGAGTTGGAGGAGAGACCCAGTACTTC
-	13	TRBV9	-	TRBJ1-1	CASSPGGDTEAFF	TGTGCCAGCAGCCCGGGAGGGGACACTGAAGCTTTCTTT
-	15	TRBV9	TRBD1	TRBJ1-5	CASSAEGQGDQPQHF	TGTGCCAGCAGCGCCGAGGGACAGGGGGATCAGCCCCAGCATTTT
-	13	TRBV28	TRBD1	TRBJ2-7	CASSLAQGDEQYF	TGTGCCAGCAGTTTAGCCCAGGGGGACGAGCAGTACTTC
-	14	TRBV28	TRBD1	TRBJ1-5	CASSLRDRIQPQHF	TGTGCCAGCAGTTTAAGGGACAGGATTCAGCCCCAGCATTTT
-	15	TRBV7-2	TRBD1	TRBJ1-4	CASSADRGNNEKLFF	TGTGCCAGCAGCGCGGACAGGGGGAATAATGAAAAACTGTTTTTT
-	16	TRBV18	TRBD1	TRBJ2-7	CASSQNPTGSSYEQYF	TGTGCCAGCTCACAGAATCCGACAGGGAGCTCCTACGAGCAGTACTTC